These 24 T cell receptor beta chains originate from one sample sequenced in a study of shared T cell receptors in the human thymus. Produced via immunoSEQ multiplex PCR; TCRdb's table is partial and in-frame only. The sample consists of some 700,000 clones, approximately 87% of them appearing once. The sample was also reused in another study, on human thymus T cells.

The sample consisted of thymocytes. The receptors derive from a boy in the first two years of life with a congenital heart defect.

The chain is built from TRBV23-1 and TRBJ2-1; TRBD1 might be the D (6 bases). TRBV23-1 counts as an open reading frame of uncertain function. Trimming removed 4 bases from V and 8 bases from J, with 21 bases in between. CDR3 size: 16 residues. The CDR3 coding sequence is TGCGCCAGCAGTCGTCCGCTGCCACAGGGTACCCATGAGCAGTTCTTC. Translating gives CASSRPLPQGTHEQFF.

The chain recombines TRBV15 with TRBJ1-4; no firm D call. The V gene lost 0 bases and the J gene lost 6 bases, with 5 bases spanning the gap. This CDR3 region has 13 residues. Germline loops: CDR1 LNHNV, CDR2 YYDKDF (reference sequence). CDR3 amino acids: CATSRETDEKLFF. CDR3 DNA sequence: TGTGCCACCAGCAGAGAAACAGATGAAAAACTGTTTTTT.

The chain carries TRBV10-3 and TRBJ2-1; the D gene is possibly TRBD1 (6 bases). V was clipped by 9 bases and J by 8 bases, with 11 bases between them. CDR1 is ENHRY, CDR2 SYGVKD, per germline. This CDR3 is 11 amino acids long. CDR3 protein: CAIGPGDEQFF. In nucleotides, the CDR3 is TGTGCCATAGGACCAGGGGATGAGCAGTTCTTC.

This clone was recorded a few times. The CDR3 region is CASSLAQQGSTYEQYF. CDR3 in DNA: TGTGCCAGCAGCTTAGCGCAACAGGGCTCTACCTACGAGCAGTACTTC. The rearrangement links TRBV7-8 to TRBJ2-7, with D possibly TRBD1 on 6 matching bases. Trimming stripped 0 bases from V and 2 bases from J, with 14 bases between. Germline CDR1 reads SGHVS; CDR2 reads FQNEAQ. The CDR3 is 16 amino acids.

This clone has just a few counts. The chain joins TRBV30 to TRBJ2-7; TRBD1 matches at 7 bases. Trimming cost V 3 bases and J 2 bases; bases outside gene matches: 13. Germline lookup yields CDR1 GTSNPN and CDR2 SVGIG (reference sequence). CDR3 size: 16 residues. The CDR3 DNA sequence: TGTGCCTGGAGCCGATTACCGGGACAGAATACCTACGAGCAGTACTTC. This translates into CAWSRLPGQNTYEQYF.

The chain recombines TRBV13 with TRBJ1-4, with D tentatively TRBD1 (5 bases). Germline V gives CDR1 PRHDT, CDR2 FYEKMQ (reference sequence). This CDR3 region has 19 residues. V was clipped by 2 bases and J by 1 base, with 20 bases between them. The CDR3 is CASSLRPRAFSGTNEKLFF. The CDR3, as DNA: TGTGCCAGCAGCTTACGGCCCAGGGCGTTTTCCGGAACTAATGAAAAACTGTTTTTT.

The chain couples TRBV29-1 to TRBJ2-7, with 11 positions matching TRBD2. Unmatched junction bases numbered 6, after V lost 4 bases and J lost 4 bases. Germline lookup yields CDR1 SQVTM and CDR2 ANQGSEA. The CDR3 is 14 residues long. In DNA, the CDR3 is TGCAGCGTTGGCACTAGCGGGAGTAGGTACGAGCAGTACTTC. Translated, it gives CSVGTSGSRYEQYF.

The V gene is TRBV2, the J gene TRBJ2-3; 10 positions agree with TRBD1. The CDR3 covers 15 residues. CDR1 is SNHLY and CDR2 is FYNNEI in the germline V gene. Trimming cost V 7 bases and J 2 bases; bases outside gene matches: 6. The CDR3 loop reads CASNCGTGDTDTQYF. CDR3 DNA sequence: TGTGCCAGCAATTGCGGGACAGGGGACACAGATACGCAGTATTTT.

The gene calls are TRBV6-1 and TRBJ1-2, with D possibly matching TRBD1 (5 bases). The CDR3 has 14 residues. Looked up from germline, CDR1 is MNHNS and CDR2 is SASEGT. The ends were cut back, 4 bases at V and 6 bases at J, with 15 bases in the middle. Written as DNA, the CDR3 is TGTGCCAGCAGTGGCCTCCGTGGGGCAGATGGCTACACCTTC. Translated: CASSGLRGADGYTF.

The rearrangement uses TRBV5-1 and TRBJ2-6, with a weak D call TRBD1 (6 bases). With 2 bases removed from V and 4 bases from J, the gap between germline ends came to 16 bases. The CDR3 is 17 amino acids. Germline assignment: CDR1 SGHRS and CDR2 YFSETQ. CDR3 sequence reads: CASSFGTPWRGANVLTF. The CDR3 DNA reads TGCGCCAGCAGCTTCGGGACACCTTGGCGCGGGGCCAACGTCCTGACTTTC.

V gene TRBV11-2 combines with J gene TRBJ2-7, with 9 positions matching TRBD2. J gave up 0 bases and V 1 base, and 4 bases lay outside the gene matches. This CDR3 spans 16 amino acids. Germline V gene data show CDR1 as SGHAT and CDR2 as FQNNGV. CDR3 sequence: CASSLGGSGSSYEQYF. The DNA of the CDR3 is TGTGCCAGCAGCTTAGGGGGTAGCGGGAGCTCCTACGAGCAGTACTTC.

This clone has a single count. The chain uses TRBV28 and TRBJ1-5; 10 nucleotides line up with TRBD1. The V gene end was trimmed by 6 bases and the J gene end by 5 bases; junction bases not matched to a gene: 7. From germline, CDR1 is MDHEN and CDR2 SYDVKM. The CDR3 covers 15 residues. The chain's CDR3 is CASSNRQGADQPQHF. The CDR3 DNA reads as TGTGCCAGCAGCAATCGACAGGGGGCAGATCAGCCCCAGCATTTT.

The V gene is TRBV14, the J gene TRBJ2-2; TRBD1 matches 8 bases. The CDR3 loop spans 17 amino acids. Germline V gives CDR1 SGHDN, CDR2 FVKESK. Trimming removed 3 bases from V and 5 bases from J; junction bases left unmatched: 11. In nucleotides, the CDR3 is TGTGCCAGCAGCCAGGGGACAGGCTCGGTGAGGACCGGGGAGCTGTTTTTT. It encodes CASSQGTGSVRTGELFF.

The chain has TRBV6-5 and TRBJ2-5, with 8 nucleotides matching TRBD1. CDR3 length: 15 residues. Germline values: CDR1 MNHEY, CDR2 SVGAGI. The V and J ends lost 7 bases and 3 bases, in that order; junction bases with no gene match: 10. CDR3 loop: CASNHWTGWEETQYF. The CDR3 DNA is TGTGCCAGCAACCACTGGACAGGGTGGGAAGAGACCCAGTACTTC.

The CDR3 here is CASSLRDSGANVLTF. CDR3 bases: TGTGCCAGCAGCCTACGGGACTCTGGGGCCAACGTCCTGACTTTC. The V call is TRBV5-8, the J call TRBJ2-6; a possible D gene is TRBD2 (5 bases). Germline lookup yields CDR1 SGHTS and CDR2 YDEGEE. The CDR3 consists of 15 residues. Trimming shortened V by 4 bases and J by 0 bases, and 8 bases separated the two germline ends.

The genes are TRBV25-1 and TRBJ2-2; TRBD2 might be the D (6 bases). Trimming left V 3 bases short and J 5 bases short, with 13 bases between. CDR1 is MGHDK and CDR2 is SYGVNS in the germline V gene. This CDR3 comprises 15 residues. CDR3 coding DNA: TGTGCCAGCAGTGACCCCGGGACTCCTACCGGGGAGCTGTTTTTT. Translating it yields CASSDPGTPTGELFF. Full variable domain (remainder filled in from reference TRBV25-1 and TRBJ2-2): EADIYQTPRYLVIGTGKKITLECSQTMGHDKMYWYQQDPGMELHLIHYSYGVNSTEKGDLSSESTVSRIRTEHFPLTLESARPSHTSQYLCASSDPGTPTGELFFGEGSRLTVL.

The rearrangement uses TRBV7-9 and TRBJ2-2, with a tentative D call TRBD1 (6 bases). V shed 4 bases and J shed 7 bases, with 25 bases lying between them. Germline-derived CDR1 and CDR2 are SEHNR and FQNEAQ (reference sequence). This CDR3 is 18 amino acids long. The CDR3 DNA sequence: TGTGCCAGCAGCTCGCGGACAGATATTCTTCCTACCGGCGGGGAGCTGTTTTTT. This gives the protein CASSSRTDILPTGGELFF.

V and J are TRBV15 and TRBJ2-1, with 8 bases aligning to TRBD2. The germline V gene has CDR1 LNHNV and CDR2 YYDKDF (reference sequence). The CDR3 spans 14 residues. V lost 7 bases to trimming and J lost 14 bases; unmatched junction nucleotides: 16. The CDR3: CATTDRGSGVVEFF. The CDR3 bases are TGTGCCACCACCGATAGGGGTAGCGGGGTCGTCGAGTTCTTC.

CDR3 sequence (DNA): TGTGCCAGCAGCTTAGCGTGGACTAGCGGGAGGGCCGGGGTCTACAATGAGCAGTTCTTC. Its translation is CASSLAWTSGRAGVYNEQFF. The gene calls are TRBV7-2 and TRBJ2-1; 15 bases agree with TRBD2. After removal of 0 bases from V and 3 bases from J, the junction contained 9 bases not matched to a gene. Germline CDR1 is SGHTA and CDR2 is FQGNSA. The CDR3 extends over 20 amino acids.

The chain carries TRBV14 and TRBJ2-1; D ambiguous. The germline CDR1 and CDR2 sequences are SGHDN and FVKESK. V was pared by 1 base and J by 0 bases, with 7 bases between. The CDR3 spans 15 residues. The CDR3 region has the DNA TGTGCCAGCAGCCAAGCTCCGAGCTCCTACAATGAGCAGTTCTTC. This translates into CASSQAPSSYNEQFF.

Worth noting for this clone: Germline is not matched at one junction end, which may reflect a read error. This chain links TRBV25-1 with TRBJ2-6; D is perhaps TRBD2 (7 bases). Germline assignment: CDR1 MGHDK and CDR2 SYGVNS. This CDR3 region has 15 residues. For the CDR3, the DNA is TGTGCCAGCAGTGAATTCAGAGGGGGGGCCAACATCCTGACTTTC. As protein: CASSEFRGGANILTF. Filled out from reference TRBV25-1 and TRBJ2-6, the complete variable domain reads EADIYQTPRYLVIGTGKKITLECSQTMGHDKMYWYQQDPGMELHLIHYSYGVNSTEKGDLSSESTVSRIRTEHFPLTLESARPSHTSQYLCASSEFRGGANILTFGAGSRLTVL.

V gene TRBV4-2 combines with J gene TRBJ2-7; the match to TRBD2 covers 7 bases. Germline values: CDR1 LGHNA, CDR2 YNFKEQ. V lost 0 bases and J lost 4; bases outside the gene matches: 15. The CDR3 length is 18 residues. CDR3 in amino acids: CASSQDRVFELAEYEQYF. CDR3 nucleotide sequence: TGTGCCAGCAGCCAAGATCGCGTTTTTGAGCTAGCGGAATACGAGCAGTACTTC.

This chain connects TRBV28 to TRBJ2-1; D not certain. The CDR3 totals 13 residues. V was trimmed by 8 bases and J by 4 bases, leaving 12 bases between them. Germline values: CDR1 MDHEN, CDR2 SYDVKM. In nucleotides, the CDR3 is TGTGCCAGCGGATTAGCACGATACAATGAGCAGTTCTTC. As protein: CASGLARYNEQFF. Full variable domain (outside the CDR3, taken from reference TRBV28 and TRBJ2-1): DVKVTQSSRYLVKRTGEKVFLECVQDMDHENMFWYRQDPGLGLRLIYFSYDVKMKEKGDIPEGYSVSREKKERFSLILESASTNQTSMYLCASGLARYNEQFFGPGTRLTVL.

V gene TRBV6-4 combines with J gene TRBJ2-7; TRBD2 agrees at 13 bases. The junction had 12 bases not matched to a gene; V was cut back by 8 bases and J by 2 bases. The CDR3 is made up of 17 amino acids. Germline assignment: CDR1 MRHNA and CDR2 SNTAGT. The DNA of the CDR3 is TGTGCCAGCCAAGGGGAACGGACTAGCGGGAGTCCCTACGAGCAGTACTTC. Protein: CASQGERTSGSPYEQYF.